Each of the 20 T cell receptor beta chains below was sequenced from the same sample in a study of blood T cell repertoires in COVID-19. Clones were read by immunoSEQ multiplex PCR, and TCRdb kept only the in-frame ones, dropping some. Of a few hundred thousand clones listed, 84% are singletons. Sequenced material: peripheral blood. Receptors were obtained from an older person with COVID-19, enrolled during active disease.

This clone was counted once. The genes are TRBV3-1 (or the pseudogene TRBV3-2) and TRBJ2-7, with 9 bases lining up with TRBD1. The CDR3 sequence is 15 residues long. Germline values: CDR1 LGHDT, CDR2 YNNKEL (reference sequence). After removal of 2 bases from V and 6 bases from J, the junction contained 8 bases not matched to a gene. The CDR3 nucleotides are TGTGCCAGCAGCCAATCCGGGACAGGGTCGTTCGAGCAGTACTTC. Its protein product is CASSQSGTGSFEQYF.

This clone was counted a single time. The chain combines TRBV5-1 with TRBJ2-5; tentative D call: TRBD1 (6 bases). V was clipped by 7 bases and J by 5 bases, with 21 bases between them. CDR1 is SGHRS and CDR2 is YFSETQ in the germline V gene. The CDR3 contains 15 residues. This CDR3 is CASCRDNGLGETQYF. In DNA, the CDR3 is TGCGCCAGCTGCCGGGACAATGGGCTGGGGGAGACCCAGTACTTC.

The chain employs TRBV7-3 and TRBJ2-7, with D possibly TRBD2 on 5 matching bases. V was clipped by 1 base and J by 5 bases, with 12 bases between them. The CDR3 spans 14 residues. Germline V CDR1 and CDR2: SGHTA, FQGTGA. This CDR3 reads CASSLIGFGDEQYF. The CDR3 nucleotides read TGTGCCAGCAGCTTAATCGGTTTCGGGGACGAGCAGTACTTC.

This clone was counted once. This chain connects TRBV11-3 to TRBJ1-1; TRBD1 agrees at 11 bases. Germline CDR1 reads SGHNT; CDR2 reads YENEEA. The length of the CDR3 is 15 residues. Unmatched junction bases numbered 3, after V lost 5 bases and J lost 1 base. Here the CDR3 DNA reads TGTGCCAGCAGCAAAGGACAGGGGGCGAACACTGAAGCTTTCTTT. This translates into CASSKGQGANTEAFF.

V usage is TRBV7-3 and J usage is TRBJ2-3; TRBD1 agrees at 7 bases. Germline V gene data show CDR1 as SGHTA and CDR2 as FQGTGA. With 1 base clipped from V and 6 bases from J, the junction kept 4 bases outside the gene matches. This CDR3 spans 14 amino acids. In DNA form, the CDR3 reads TGTGCCAGCAGCTTAAGAGGGGGCGGGGATACGCAGTATTTT. Translating it yields CASSLRGGGDTQYF.

The chain is built from TRBV4-3 and TRBJ2-1, with TRBD1 matching 8 bases. Germline CDR1 reads LGHNA; CDR2 reads YSLEER. This CDR3 comprises 18 residues. J lost 7 bases, V lost 0 bases, and 14 bases had no gene match. The CDR3 loop is CASSQDLYGTGGLNEQFF. In nucleotides, the CDR3 is TGCGCCAGCAGCCAAGATCTTTATGGGACAGGTGGTTTGAATGAGCAGTTCTTC.

This clone was observed a handful of times. The gene calls are TRBV7-9 and TRBJ2-7; maybe TRBD1 (6 bases). The V and J ends lost 7 bases and 3 bases respectively, with 10 bases between them. This CDR3 region has 12 residues. Per the germline V gene, CDR1 is SEHNR and CDR2 is FQNEAQ (reference sequence). CDR3 amino acids: CASTRTVYEQYF. The CDR3 DNA reads TGTGCCAGCACACGGACAGTCTACGAGCAGTACTTC.

On this clone: Additional DNA sequences in this sample encode the identical CDR3. This rearrangement joins TRBV11-2 to TRBJ2-5, with TRBD2 identical over 8 bases. This CDR3 contains 13 residues. The J segment lost 5 bases and the V segment lost 3 bases, leaving 2 bases of the junction unmatched. The V gene's germline CDR1 is SGHAT and CDR2 FQNNGV. The CDR3 nucleotides read TGTGCCAGCAGCTTTGGCGGGAGGGAGACCCAGTACTTC. Amino acid sequence: CASSFGGRETQYF.

V and J are TRBV19 and TRBJ2-1; TRBD1 might be the D (5 bases). The germline V and J ends were trimmed by 3 bases and 7 bases, with 10 bases remaining between them. The length of the CDR3 is 13 residues. CDR1 is LNHDA, CDR2 SQIVND, per germline (reference sequence). The CDR3 DNA is TGTGCCAGTAGTATGCTCCAGGGTAATGAGCAGTTCTTC. Residues: CASSMLQGNEQFF.

V usage is TRBV4-1 and J usage is TRBJ1-2; TRBD1 matches at 9 bases. V lost 3 bases, J lost 4 bases, and 21 bases stayed unmatched. This CDR3 spans 20 amino acids. In germline, CDR1 is MGHRA, CDR2 YSYEKL. Here the CDR3 DNA reads TGCGCCAGCAGCCAGCGGACAGGGGAGGAATTTAGTCGCCGAGTCTATGGCTACACCTTC. Protein: CASSQRTGEEFSRRVYGYTF.

This clone was recorded only once. Here the CDR3 reads CASSGRLTSGNTIYF. Here the CDR3 DNA reads TGTGCCAGTAGTGGCCGTCTTACCTCTGGAAACACCATATATTTT. The chain joins TRBV19 to TRBJ1-3; D call uncertain. CDR1 is LNHDA and CDR2 is SQIVND in the germline V gene (reference sequence). Trimming removed 5 bases at V and 0 bases at J, with 11 bases between. The CDR3 runs 15 residues.

The chain joins TRBV12-3 or TRBV12-4 to TRBJ1-5; TRBD1 is a possible D gene (6 bases). V gave up 8 bases and J gave up 4 bases, with 12 bases separating them. This CDR3 is built from 13 residues. CDR3 amino acids: CASGFDRNQPQHF. For the CDR3, the DNA is TGTGCCAGCGGCTTCGACAGGAATCAGCCCCAGCATTTT.

This chain links TRBV4-3 with TRBJ1-2; D ambiguous. Germline V gives CDR1 LGHNA, CDR2 YSLEER. Between the trimmed V and J ends, which lost 0 bases and 0 bases, there was a span of 8 bases. This CDR3 has 15 amino acids. Here the CDR3 reads CASSQDRTTNYGYTF. The CDR3 coding sequence is TGCGCCAGCAGCCAAGACAGGACTACTAACTATGGCTACACCTTC.

This chain connects TRBV29-1 to TRBJ1-1; no clear D. The CDR3 has 10 residues. V lost 7 bases and J 6 bases, leaving 9 bases between the germline ends. The germline V gene has CDR1 SQVTM and CDR2 ANQGSEA. The CDR3 region is CSATFPEAFF. DNA for the CDR3: TGCAGCGCGACATTCCCTGAAGCTTTCTTT.

The chain uses TRBV6-2 or TRBV6-3 and TRBJ2-1; no definite D call. CDR1 MNHEY and CDR2 SVGEGT come from the germline V gene. This CDR3 comprises 13 residues. With 2 bases removed from V and 5 bases from J, the gap between germline ends came to 7 bases. The CDR3 DNA follows: TGTGCCAGCAGTTACAGCCGAGACAATGAGCAGTTCTTC. This translates into CASSYSRDNEQFF.

CDR3 nucleotides: TGTGCTAGTGGCTCCTCCGACAGGGATCGAAACACCATATATTTT. Protein: CASGSSDRDRNTIYF. The chain employs TRBV12-5 and TRBJ1-3; 7 nucleotides align to TRBD1. The CDR3 has 15 amino acids. Germline V gene sequence: CDR1 LGHNT, CDR2 FRNRAP. With 6 bases clipped from V and 5 bases from J, the junction kept 10 bases outside the gene matches.

This chain uses TRBV30 with TRBJ2-5; TRBD2 is a possible D gene (5 bases). The V gene lost 0 bases and the J gene lost 2 bases, with 13 bases spanning the gap. Germline-derived CDR1 and CDR2 are GTSNPN and SVGIG (reference sequence). The CDR3 length is 15 residues. In DNA, the CDR3 is TGTGCCTGGAGTGTCATTCTAGCCCAACAAGAGACCCAGTACTTC. This codes for CAWSVILAQQETQYF.

This rearrangement joins TRBV20-1 to TRBJ1-2, with a possible D match to TRBD1 (5 bases). The germline gives CDR1 DFQATT, CDR2 SNEGSKA (reference sequence). V was pared by 4 bases and J by 4 bases, with 7 bases between. This CDR3 spans 11 amino acids. The CDR3 sequence: CSAIDSYGYTF. The CDR3 coding sequence is TGCAGTGCTATCGACAGCTATGGCTACACCTTC.

V and J are TRBV19 and TRBJ2-7, with 10 bases aligning to TRBD2. The CDR3 is made up of 14 amino acids. V lost 8 bases to trimming and J lost 2 bases; unmatched junction nucleotides: 6. Germline V gene data show CDR1 as LNHDA and CDR2 as SQIVND (reference sequence). CDR3 DNA sequence: TGTGCCAGTCACCGGACTAGCGGACCCTACGAGCAGTACTTC. Protein sequence: CASHRTSGPYEQYF. The entire variable domain, with the rest obtained from reference TRBV19 and TRBJ2-7, is as follows: DGGITQSPKYLFRKEGQNVTLSCEQNLNHDAMYWYRQDPGQGLRLIYYSQIVNDFQKGDIAEGYSVSREKKESFPLTVTSAQKNPTAFYLCASHRTSGPYEQYFGPGTRLTVT.

In this sample, this clone turned up a few times. This chain joins TRBV6-6 and TRBJ1-5; D remains ambiguous. CDR1 is MNHNY, CDR2 SVGAGI, per germline (reference sequence). This CDR3 region has 15 residues. Trimming cost V 6 bases and J 1 base, with 13 bases left between them. The CDR3 bases are TGTGCCAGCAGCTTAAGGACGGGGAGCAATCAGCCCCAGCATTTT. Translation gives CASSLRTGSNQPQHF.